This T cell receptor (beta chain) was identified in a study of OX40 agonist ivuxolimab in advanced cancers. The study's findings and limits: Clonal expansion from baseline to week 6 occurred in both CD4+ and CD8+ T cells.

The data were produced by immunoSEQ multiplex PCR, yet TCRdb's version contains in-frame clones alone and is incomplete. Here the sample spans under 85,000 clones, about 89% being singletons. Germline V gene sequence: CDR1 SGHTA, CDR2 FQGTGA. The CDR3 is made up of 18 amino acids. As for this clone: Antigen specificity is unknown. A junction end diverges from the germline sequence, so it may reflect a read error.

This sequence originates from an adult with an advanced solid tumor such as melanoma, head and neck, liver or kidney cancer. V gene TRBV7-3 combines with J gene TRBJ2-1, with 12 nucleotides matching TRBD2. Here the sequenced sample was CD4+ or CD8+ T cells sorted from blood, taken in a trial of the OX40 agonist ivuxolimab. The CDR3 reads CASSLTPIGLAGPNEQFF. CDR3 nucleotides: TGTGCCAGCAGCCTAACCCCGATCGGACTAGCGGGGCCTAATGAGCAGTTCTTC.